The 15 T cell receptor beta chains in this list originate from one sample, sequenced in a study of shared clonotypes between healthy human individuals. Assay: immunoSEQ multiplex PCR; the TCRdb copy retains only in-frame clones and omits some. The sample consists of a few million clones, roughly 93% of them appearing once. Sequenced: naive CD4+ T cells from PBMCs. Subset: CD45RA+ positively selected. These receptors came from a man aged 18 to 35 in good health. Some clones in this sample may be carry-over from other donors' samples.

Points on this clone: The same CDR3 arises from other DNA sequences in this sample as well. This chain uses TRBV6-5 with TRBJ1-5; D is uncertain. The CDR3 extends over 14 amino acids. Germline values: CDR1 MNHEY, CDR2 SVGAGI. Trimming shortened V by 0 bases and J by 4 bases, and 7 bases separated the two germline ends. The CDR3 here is CASSYSLGNQPQHF. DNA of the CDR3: TGTGCCAGCAGTTACTCGCTAGGAAATCAGCCCCAGCATTTT.

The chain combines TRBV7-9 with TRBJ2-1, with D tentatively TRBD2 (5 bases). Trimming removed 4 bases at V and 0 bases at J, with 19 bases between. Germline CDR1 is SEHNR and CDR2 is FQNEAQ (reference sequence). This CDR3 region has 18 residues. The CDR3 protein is CASSSPAFFTSSYNEQFF. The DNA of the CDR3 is TGTGCCAGCAGCTCTCCCGCTTTTTTCACTAGCTCCTACAATGAGCAGTTCTTC.

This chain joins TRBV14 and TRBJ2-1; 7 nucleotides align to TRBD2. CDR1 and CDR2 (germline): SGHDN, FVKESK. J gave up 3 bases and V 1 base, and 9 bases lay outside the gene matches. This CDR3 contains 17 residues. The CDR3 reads CASSQASPSGDYNEQFF. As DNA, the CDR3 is TGTGCCAGCAGCCAAGCGTCGCCTAGCGGAGACTACAATGAGCAGTTCTTC.

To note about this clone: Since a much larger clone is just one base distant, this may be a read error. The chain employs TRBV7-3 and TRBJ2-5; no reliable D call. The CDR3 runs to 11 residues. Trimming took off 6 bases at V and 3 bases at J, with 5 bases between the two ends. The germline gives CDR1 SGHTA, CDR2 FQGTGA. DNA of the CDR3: TGTGCCAGCAGTTGGGAAGAGACCCAGTACTTC. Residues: CASSWEETQYF.

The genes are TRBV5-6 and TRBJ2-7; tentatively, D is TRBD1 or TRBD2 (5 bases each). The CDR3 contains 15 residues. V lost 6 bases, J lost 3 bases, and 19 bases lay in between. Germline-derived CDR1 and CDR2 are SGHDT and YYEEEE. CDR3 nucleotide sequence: TGTGCCAGCACCCCGGGTGGGACGGTGTTCTACGAGCAGTACTTC. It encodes CASTPGGTVFYEQYF.

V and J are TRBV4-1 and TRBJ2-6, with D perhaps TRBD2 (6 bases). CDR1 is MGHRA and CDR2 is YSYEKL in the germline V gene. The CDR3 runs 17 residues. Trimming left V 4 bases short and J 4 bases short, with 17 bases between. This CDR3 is CASSPRWEERGANVLTF. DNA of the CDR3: TGCGCCAGCAGCCCCAGGTGGGAGGAGAGAGGGGCCAACGTCCTGACTTTC.

As DNA, the CDR3 is TGCGCCAGCAGCCAAGAACGGGCAGAGACCCAGTACTTC. Translation gives CASSQERAETQYF. The genes are TRBV4-3 and TRBJ2-5; unclear D gene. The CDR3 consists of 13 residues. Trimming cost V 0 bases and J 4 bases, with 6 bases left between them. CDR1 and CDR2 (germline): LGHNA, YSLEER.

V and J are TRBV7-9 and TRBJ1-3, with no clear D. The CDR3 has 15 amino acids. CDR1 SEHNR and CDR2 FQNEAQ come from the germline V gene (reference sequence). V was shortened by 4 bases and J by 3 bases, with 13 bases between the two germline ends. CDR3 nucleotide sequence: TGTGCCAGCAGCTCCAGGTCCTCGTTTGGAAACACCATATATTTT. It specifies CASSSRSSFGNTIYF.

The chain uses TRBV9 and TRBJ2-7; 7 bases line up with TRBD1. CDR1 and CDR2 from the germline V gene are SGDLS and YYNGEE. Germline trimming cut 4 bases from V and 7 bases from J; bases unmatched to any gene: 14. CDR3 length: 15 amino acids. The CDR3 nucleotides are TGTGCCAGCAGCATTTACCTCGACAGGGCTGGGGAGCAGTACTTC. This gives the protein CASSIYLDRAGEQYF.

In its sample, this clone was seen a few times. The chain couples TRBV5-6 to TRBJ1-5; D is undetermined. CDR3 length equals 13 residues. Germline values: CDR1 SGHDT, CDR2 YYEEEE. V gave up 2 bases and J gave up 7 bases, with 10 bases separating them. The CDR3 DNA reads TGTGCCAGCAGCTTTAGGGTCGGGCAGCCCCAGCATTTT. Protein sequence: CASSFRVGQPQHF. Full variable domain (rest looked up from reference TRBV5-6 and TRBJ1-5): DAGVTQSPTHLIKTRGQQVTLRCSPKSGHDTVSWYQQALGQGPQFIFQYYEEEERQRGNFPDRFSGHQFPNYSSELNVNALLLGDSALYLCASSFRVGQPQHFGDGTRLSIL.

CDR3 protein: CASSLTGGVYGYTF. CDR3 bases: TGTGCCAGCAGCCTCACAGGGGGCGTCTATGGCTACACCTTC. V and J are TRBV14 and TRBJ1-2, with 9 bases aligning to TRBD1. This CDR3 region has 14 residues. Per the germline V gene, CDR1 is SGHDN and CDR2 is FVKESK. V was pared by 4 bases and J by 4 bases, with 4 bases of the junction left unmatched.

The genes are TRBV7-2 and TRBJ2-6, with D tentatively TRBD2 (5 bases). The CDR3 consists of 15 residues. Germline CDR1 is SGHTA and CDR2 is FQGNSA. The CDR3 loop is CASPPGYLGANVLTF. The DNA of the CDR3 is TGTGCAAGCCCCCCGGGGTACCTTGGGGCCAACGTCCTGACTTTC.

The CDR3: CASSSTLAGASTDTQYF. The CDR3 nucleotides are TGTGCCAGCAGCTCAACCTTAGCGGGAGCTAGCACAGATACGCAGTATTTT. This chain uses TRBV5-4 with TRBJ2-3, with 9 bases identical to TRBD2. CDR3 length: 17 residues. V shed 3 bases, J shed 0 bases, and the junction held 8 bases outside the gene matches. The V gene's germline CDR1 is SGHNT and CDR2 YYREEE (reference sequence).

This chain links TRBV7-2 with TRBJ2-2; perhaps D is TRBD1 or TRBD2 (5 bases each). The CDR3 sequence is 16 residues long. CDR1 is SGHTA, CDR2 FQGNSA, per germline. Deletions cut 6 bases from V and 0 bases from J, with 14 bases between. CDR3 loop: CASRGVAFANTGELFF. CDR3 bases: TGTGCCAGCAGGGGGGTGGCGTTCGCGAACACCGGGGAGCTGTTTTTT.

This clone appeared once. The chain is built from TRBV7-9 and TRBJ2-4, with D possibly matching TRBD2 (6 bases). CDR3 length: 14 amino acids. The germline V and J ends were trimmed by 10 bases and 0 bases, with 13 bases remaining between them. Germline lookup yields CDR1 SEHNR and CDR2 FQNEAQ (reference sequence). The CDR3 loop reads CAIGTGIAKNIQYF. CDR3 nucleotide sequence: TGTGCCATCGGGACTGGAATAGCCAAAAACATTCAGTACTTC.